These 17 T cell receptor beta chains were sequenced from one sample in a study of blood T cell repertoires in COVID-19. Sequenced by immunoSEQ multiplex PCR; TCRdb stores in-frame clones only, minus some. The sample has 90,000 to 120,000 clones, roughly 90% seen once. The sample was peripheral blood. These receptors were collected from a man between 40 and 49 years old with active or convalescent COVID-19.

The V and J genes are TRBV9 and TRBJ1-3; TRBD1 is a possible D gene (6 bases). The CDR3 is made up of 14 amino acids. V dropped 5 bases and J dropped 4 bases, with 13 bases sitting between them. The germline gives CDR1 SGDLS, CDR2 YYNGEE. The CDR3 DNA follows: TGTGCCAGCAGAGCGACAGGTTCGGGAAACACCATATATTTT. It specifies CASRATGSGNTIYF.

The chain recombines TRBV28 with TRBJ2-7, with unresolved D. Trimming pared 5 bases from V and 2 bases from J, leaving 7 bases between. This CDR3 contains 12 residues. Germline V gene data show CDR1 as MDHEN and CDR2 as SYDVKM. The CDR3 DNA follows: TGTGCCAGCAGTAACAGAGCCTACGAGCAGTACTTC. This gives the protein CASSNRAYEQYF.

This sequence joins TRBV9 and TRBJ1-6, with D perhaps matching TRBD1 (5 bases). CDR1 and CDR2 (germline): SGDLS, YYNGEE. The germline V and J ends were trimmed by 4 bases and 6 bases, with 14 bases remaining between them. The CDR3 loop spans 15 amino acids. The CDR3 DNA reads TGTGCCAGCAGCAGGGGTTCCAATTCTAATTCACCCCTCCACTTT. The encoded protein is CASSRGSNSNSPLHF.

This chain connects TRBV3-1 (or the pseudogene TRBV3-2) to TRBJ2-7; a possible D gene is TRBD1 (6 bases). Trimming left V 8 bases short and J 3 bases short, with 14 bases between. This CDR3 is 13 amino acids long. Germline-derived CDR1 and CDR2 are LGHDT and YNNKEL (reference sequence). CDR3 nucleotide sequence: TGTGCCAGCGGAAGGGCAGGGGACTACGAGCAGTACTTC. It specifies CASGRAGDYEQYF.

The V gene is TRBV25-1, the J gene TRBJ1-3, with D unclear. Trimming removed 1 base from V and 5 bases from J, with 9 bases in between. From germline, CDR1 is MGHDK and CDR2 SYGVNS. This CDR3 comprises 14 residues. Here the CDR3 DNA reads TGTGCCAGCAGTGAATGGGAGGGTAGAAACACCATATATTTT. Residues: CASSEWEGRNTIYF. Full variable domain (rest looked up from reference TRBV25-1 and TRBJ1-3): EADIYQTPRYLVIGTGKKITLECSQTMGHDKMYWYQQDPGMELHLIHYSYGVNSTEKGDLSSESTVSRIRTEHFPLTLESARPSHTSQYLCASSEWEGRNTIYFGEGSWLTVV.

The chain combines TRBV20-1 with TRBJ1-1, with no clear D. This CDR3 contains 16 residues. Trimming removed 3 bases from V and 2 bases from J, with 19 bases in between. CDR1 and CDR2 (germline): DFQATT, SNEGSKA (reference sequence). CDR3: CSASLPGGAGNTEAFF. Written as DNA, the CDR3 is TGCAGTGCTAGTTTGCCGGGTGGTGCCGGCAACACTGAAGCTTTCTTT.

V gene TRBV18 combines with J gene TRBJ2-1; 9 positions match TRBD2. The V gene end was trimmed by 4 bases and the J gene end by 7 bases; junction bases not matched to a gene: 8. Germline lookup yields CDR1 KGHSH and CDR2 LQKENI. This CDR3 is built from 15 residues. The CDR3 nucleotides read TGTGCCAGCTCACTCGGCGGGAGGGCCTCGAATGAGCAGTTCTTC. The encoded protein is CASSLGGRASNEQFF.

This rearrangement joins TRBV15 to TRBJ1-2; TRBD1 aligns across 7 bases. Germline CDR1 is LNHNV and CDR2 is YYDKDF (reference sequence). J lost 0 bases, V lost 4 bases, and 5 bases had no gene match. The CDR3 covers 15 residues. Here the CDR3 reads CATSTRQGANYGYTF. CDR3 sequence (DNA): TGTGCCACCAGCACTCGACAGGGAGCTAACTATGGCTACACCTTC.

The V gene is TRBV3-1 (or the pseudogene TRBV3-2), the J gene TRBJ2-3, with D maybe TRBD2 (6 bases). The ends were cut back, 2 bases at V and 4 bases at J, with 13 bases in the middle. Germline V gene data show CDR1 as LGHDT and CDR2 as YNNKEL (reference sequence). This CDR3 is 15 amino acids long. The CDR3 sequence is CASSQQSGPADTQYF. The CDR3 coding sequence is TGTGCCAGCAGCCAACAAAGCGGGCCGGCAGATACGCAGTATTTT.

V is TRBV18 and J is TRBJ2-3, with 8 bases identical to TRBD2. CDR1 and CDR2 (germline): KGHSH, LQKENI. The CDR3 spans 17 residues. J lost 2 bases, V lost 3 bases, and 10 bases had no gene match. In DNA, the CDR3 is TGTGCCAGCTCACCCCCGGGGGGGTCTAGTTCCACAGATACGCAGTATTTT. Protein: CASSPPGGSSSTDTQYF.

J is TRBJ2-5 and V is TRBV28, with D possibly matching TRBD1 (5 bases). The CDR3 is 13 amino acids. Trimming removed 6 bases from V and 5 bases from J, with 13 bases in between. Per the germline V gene, CDR1 is MDHEN and CDR2 is SYDVKM. In DNA form, the CDR3 reads TGTGCCAGCAGCCATAGGGGTTCCGAGACCCAGTACTTC. Translating gives CASSHRGSETQYF.

The V gene is TRBV7-2, the J gene TRBJ2-3; TRBD2 matches 13 bases. V lost 5 bases, J lost 2 bases, and 4 bases stayed unmatched. The CDR3 runs to 16 residues. The germline CDR1 and CDR2 sequences are SGHTA and FQGNSA. Here the CDR3 DNA reads TGTGCCAGCAGCCCAACTAGCGGGAGGGACACAGATACGCAGTATTTT. Translating it yields CASSPTSGRDTDTQYF.

The gene calls are TRBV24-1 and TRBJ2-2, with 7 bases fitting TRBD1. The V gene's germline CDR1 is KGHDR and CDR2 SFDVKD. The V gene end was trimmed by 5 bases and the J gene end by 4 bases; junction bases not matched to a gene: 6. CDR3 size: 15 residues. In DNA, the CDR3 is TGTGCCACCAGTGGAAGTCAGGGGGTCACCGGGGAGCTGTTTTTT. Protein product: CATSGSQGVTGELFF.

The rearrangement uses TRBV18 and TRBJ2-2; no firm D call. Per germline, CDR1 KGHSH and CDR2 LQKENI. Trimming cost V 3 bases and J 6 bases, with 14 bases left between them. The CDR3 has 15 amino acids. The DNA of the CDR3 is TGTGCCAGCTCACCGGCCTGGAGTGGAGCCGGGGAGCTGTTTTTT. It codes for CASSPAWSGAGELFF.

This chain joins TRBV29-1 and TRBJ1-2, with 8 bases lining up with TRBD1. This CDR3 is built from 14 residues. The V and J ends lost 7 bases and 0 bases, in that order; junction bases with no gene match: 7. Germline lookup yields CDR1 SQVTM and CDR2 ANQGSEA. CDR3 coding DNA: TGCAGCGCCTCCTCAGGGGGCACTAACTATGGCTACACCTTC. Protein product: CSASSGGTNYGYTF.

This chain connects TRBV5-1 to TRBJ2-1; 8 bases fit TRBD2. The CDR3 length is 15 residues. Germline values: CDR1 SGHRS, CDR2 YFSETQ. The V segment lost 2 bases and the J segment 6 bases; nucleotides outside the gene matches: 7. As DNA, the CDR3 is TGCGCCAGCAGCTTAGATGGGACTAGGGGCAATGAGCAGTTCTTC. It translates to CASSLDGTRGNEQFF.

The chain recombines TRBV5-1 with TRBJ1-1; weak D call: TRBD1 (5 bases). The CDR3 loop spans 13 amino acids. V was cut by 3 bases and J by 0 bases, with 6 bases left in between. Germline loops: CDR1 SGHRS, CDR2 YFSETQ. The CDR3 protein is CASSWGVNTEAFF. In nucleotides, the CDR3 is TGCGCCAGCAGCTGGGGGGTGAACACTGAAGCTTTCTTT.